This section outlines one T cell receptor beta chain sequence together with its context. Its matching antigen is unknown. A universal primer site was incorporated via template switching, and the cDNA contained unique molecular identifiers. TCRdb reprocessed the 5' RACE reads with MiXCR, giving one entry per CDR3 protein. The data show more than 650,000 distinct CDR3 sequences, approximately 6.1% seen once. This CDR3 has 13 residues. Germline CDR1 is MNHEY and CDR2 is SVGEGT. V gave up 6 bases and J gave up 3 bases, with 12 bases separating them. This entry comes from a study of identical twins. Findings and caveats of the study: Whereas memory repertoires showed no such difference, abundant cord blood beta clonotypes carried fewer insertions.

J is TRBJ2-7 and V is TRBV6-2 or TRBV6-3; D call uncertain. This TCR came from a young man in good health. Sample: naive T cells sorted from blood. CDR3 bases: TGTGCCAGCAGCCCAGGCGCGGTCTACGAGCAGTACGTC. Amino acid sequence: CASSPGAVYEQYV.